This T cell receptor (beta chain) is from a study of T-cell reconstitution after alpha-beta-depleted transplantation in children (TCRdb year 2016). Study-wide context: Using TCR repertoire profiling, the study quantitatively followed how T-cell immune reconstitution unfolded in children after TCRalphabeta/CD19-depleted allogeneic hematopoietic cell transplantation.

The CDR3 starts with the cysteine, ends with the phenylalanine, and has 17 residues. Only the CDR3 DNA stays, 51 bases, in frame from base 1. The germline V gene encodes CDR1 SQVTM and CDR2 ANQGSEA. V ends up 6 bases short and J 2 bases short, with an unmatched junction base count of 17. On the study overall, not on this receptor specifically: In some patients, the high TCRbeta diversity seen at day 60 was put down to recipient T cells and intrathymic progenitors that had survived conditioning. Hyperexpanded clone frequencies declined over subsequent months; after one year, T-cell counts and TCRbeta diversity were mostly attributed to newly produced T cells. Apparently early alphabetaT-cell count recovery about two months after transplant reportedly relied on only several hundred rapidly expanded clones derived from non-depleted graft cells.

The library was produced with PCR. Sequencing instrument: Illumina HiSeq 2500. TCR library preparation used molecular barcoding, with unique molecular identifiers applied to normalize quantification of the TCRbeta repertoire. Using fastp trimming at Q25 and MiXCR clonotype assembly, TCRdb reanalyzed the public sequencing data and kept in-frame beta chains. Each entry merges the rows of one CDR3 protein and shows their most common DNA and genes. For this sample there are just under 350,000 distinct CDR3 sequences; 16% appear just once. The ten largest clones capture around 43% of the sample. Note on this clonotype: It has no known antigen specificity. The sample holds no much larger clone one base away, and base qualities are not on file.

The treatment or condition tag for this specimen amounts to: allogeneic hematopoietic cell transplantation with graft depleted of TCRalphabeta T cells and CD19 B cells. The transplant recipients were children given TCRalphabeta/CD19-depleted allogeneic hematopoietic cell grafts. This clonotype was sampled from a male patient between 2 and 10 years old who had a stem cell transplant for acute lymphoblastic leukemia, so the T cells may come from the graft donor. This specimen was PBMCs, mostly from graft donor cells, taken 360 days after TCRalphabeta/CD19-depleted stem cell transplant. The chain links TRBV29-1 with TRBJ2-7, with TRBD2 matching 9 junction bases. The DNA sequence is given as TGCAGCGTAAGGGACATTGTGGGTAGCGGGGGCACCTACGAGCAGTACTTC. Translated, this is CSVRDIVGSGGTYEQYF.